This T cell receptor beta chain was sequenced for a study of T cell responses to AZD1222 COVID-19 vaccine. Some clones are missing from TCRdb's copy, which holds only in-frame ones; the method was immunoSEQ multiplex PCR. This sample carries roughly 140,000 clones, more than 70% of them seen once, and the ten largest clones take about 3.2%. V was pared by 3 bases and J by 7 bases, with 12 bases between. This CDR3 contains 14 residues. Looked up from germline, CDR1 is LNHNV and CDR2 is YYDKDF (reference sequence). This rearrangement joins TRBV15 to TRBJ1-4; D remains ambiguous. This receptor was taken from an adult in good health. This material consisted of peripheral blood, taken on day 0 of MenACWY control vaccination. CDR3 DNA: TGTGCCACCAGCAGGGACCGACTTAGTGAAAAACTGTTTTTT. It encodes CATSRDRLSEKLFF.